This T cell receptor beta chain was recovered during a study of identical twins. Study-level points and caveats: Analyses of zero insertions could be partly confounded by invariant MAIT and iNKT cells.

This clonotype showed up many times. No antigen is known for it. Per the germline V gene, CDR1 is MNHEY and CDR2 is SVGEGT. V gave up 3 bases and J gave up 6 bases, with 22 bases separating them. The CDR3 totals 17 residues. TCRdb processed the 5' RACE reads anew with MiXCR; each CDR3 protein has one entry. The sample shows a few hundred thousand distinct CDR3 sequences, 9.5% to 10% of them seen only once. These data also featured in a second study, about yellow fever vaccine responses in identical twins.

The TCR originated in a woman younger than 30 in good health. The chain couples TRBV6-2 or TRBV6-3 to TRBJ2-3, with TRBD1 as a possible D gene (5 bases). Material: PBMCs. Here the CDR3 DNA reads TGTGCCAGCAGTTATTCTGTAGGACACAGGAAAATGGATACGCAGTATTTT. Residues: CASSYSVGHRKMDTQYF.